The present T cell receptor (beta chain) was sequenced within a study of blood T cell repertoires in COVID-19. At the level of the study: Sources were T cells, B-cell-depleted T cells, or PBMCs; the material itself was cDNA or gDNA.

Looked up from germline, CDR1 is LGHNA and CDR2 is YNFKEQ. Trimming left V 1 base short and J 2 bases short, with 12 bases between. The CDR3 is 17 amino acids. TCRdb's table, derived via immunoSEQ multiplex PCR, lists solely in-frame clones and lacks some. The sample comprises 150,000 to 160,000 clones, 75% to 90% of which are singletons, and about 0.58% rests with the top ten. This clone has a handful of counts. The sequence derives from a man in his sixties with acute or convalescent COVID-19. Sequencing used peripheral blood. V is TRBV4-2 and J is TRBJ2-6; D perhaps matches TRBD2 (6 bases). The CDR3 nucleotides are TGTGCCAGCAGCCAAGTCTTGGCTAGCGCTGGGGCCAACGTCCTGACTTTC. This translates into CASSQVLASAGANVLTF.